Each of the 10 T cell receptor beta chains below was sequenced from the same sample in a study of shared clonotypes between healthy human individuals. Only in-frame clones appear in the TCRdb table, and some are missing; sequencing was by immunoSEQ multiplex PCR. The sample carries 230,000 or so clones, about 69% recorded once. The source material was memory CD4+ T cells sorted from blood. The sample's subset: CD45RA-negative fraction. The receptors stem from a man aged 30-40 years in good health.

The chain recombines TRBV6-6 with TRBJ1-5; TRBD1 might be the D (5 bases). Germline V CDR1 and CDR2: MNHNY, SVGAGI (reference sequence). V lost 2 bases and J lost 6, with 14 bases in between. The CDR3 has 15 residues. CDR3: CASSYEQGVPQPQHF. In DNA, the CDR3 is TGTGCCAGCAGTTACGAGCAGGGTGTCCCTCAGCCCCAGCATTTT.

The sample holds a few counts of this clone. This chain links TRBV28 with TRBJ2-7; 9 nucleotides match TRBD1. The germline gives CDR1 MDHEN, CDR2 SYDVKM. V trimming: 8 bases; J trimming: 3 bases; junction bases outside the gene matches: 2. The length of the CDR3 is 12 residues. CDR3 loop: CASRDRVYEQYF. For the CDR3, the DNA is TGTGCCAGCCGGGACAGGGTCTACGAGCAGTACTTC.

The V call is TRBV14, the J call TRBJ1-5; D call uncertain. Per germline, CDR1 SGHDN and CDR2 FVKESK. This CDR3 has 13 residues. V shed 3 bases and J shed 5 bases, with 8 bases lying between them. As DNA, the CDR3 is TGTGCCAGCAGCCAGAATTCATATCAGCCCCAGCATTTT. Its translation: CASSQNSYQPQHF.

V is TRBV18 and J is TRBJ2-2; possible D gene TRBD2, 5 bases. CDR1 is KGHSH and CDR2 is LQKENI in the germline V gene. V was trimmed by 5 bases and J by 5 bases, leaving 12 bases between them. The CDR3 spans 14 residues. The CDR3 DNA reads TGTGCCAGCTCATCTCAATGGAGGACCGGGGAGCTGTTTTTT. Translation: CASSSQWRTGELFF. The entire variable domain, with the rest obtained from reference TRBV18 and TRBJ2-2, is as follows: NAGVMQNPRHLVRRRGQEARLRCSPMKGHSHVYWYRQLPEEGLKFMVYLQKENIIDESGMPKERFSAEFPKEGPSILRIQQVVRGDSAAYFCASSSQWRTGELFFGEGSRLTVL.

Regarding this clone: The same CDR3 also results from other DNA sequences found in this sample. CDR3 residues: CASSVHEKLFF. CDR3 nucleotide sequence: TGTGCCAGCAGTGTTCATGAAAAACTGTTTTTT. The genes are TRBV2 and TRBJ1-4; D remains ambiguous. This CDR3 has 11 residues. The germline V gene encodes CDR1 SNHLY and CDR2 FYNNEI. Between the trimmed V and J ends, which lost 4 bases and 6 bases, there was a span of 3 bases. Variable domain in full (rest from reference TRBV2 and TRBJ1-4): EPEVTQTPSHQVTQMGQEVILRCVPISNHLYFYWYRQILGQKVEFLVSFYNNEISEKSEIFDDQFSVERPDGSNFTLKIRSTKLEDSAMYFCASSVHEKLFFGSGTQLSVL.

The chain has TRBV11-1 and TRBJ2-7; D is uncertain. The CDR3 spans 8 residues. Between the trimmed V and J ends, which lost 11 bases and 3 bases, there was a span of 2 bases. CDR1 is SGHAT, CDR2 FQDESV, per germline (reference sequence). CDR3 coding DNA: TGTGCCGGCTACGAGCAGTACTTC. Translating gives CAGYEQYF.

The chain carries TRBV27 and TRBJ2-7, with 7 bases fitting TRBD1. J was trimmed by 2 bases and V by 4 bases; bases with no gene match: 2. The CDR3 covers 13 residues. In germline, CDR1 is MNHEY, CDR2 SMNVEV (reference sequence). CDR3: CASSWGTAYEQYF. The CDR3 nucleotides read TGTGCCAGCAGTTGGGGGACAGCCTACGAGCAGTACTTC.

This clone was seen just once. The chain recombines TRBV5-5 with TRBJ1-2, with D tentatively TRBD1 (6 bases). The germline gives CDR1 SGHKS, CDR2 YYEKEE (reference sequence). The CDR3 is 13 amino acids. Deletions cut 0 bases from V and 10 bases from J, with 13 bases between. The CDR3 nucleotides read TGTGCCAGCAGCTTGGAAACAGGGATTTACTACACCTTC. It is translated as CASSLETGIYYTF.

The J gene is TRBJ1-1, the V gene TRBV29-1; D perhaps matches TRBD1 (5 bases). CDR1 and CDR2 (germline): SQVTM, ANQGSEA. CDR3 length: 12 amino acids. V lost 3 bases and J lost 4, with 9 bases in between. CDR3 loop: CSVDPGGTEAFF. The CDR3 DNA is TGCAGCGTTGACCCCGGGGGCACTGAAGCTTTCTTT.

V usage is TRBV5-1 and J usage is TRBJ2-3; tentative D call: TRBD1 (6 bases). V dropped 4 bases and J dropped 0 bases, with 9 bases sitting between them. CDR1 SGHRS and CDR2 YFSETQ come from the germline V gene. The CDR3 extends over 14 amino acids. CDR3 sequence (DNA): TGCGCCAGCAGCCCCGGACAGAGCACAGATACGCAGTATTTT. The encoded protein is CASSPGQSTDTQYF.